Listed below are T cell receptor beta chains from one sample, sequenced in a study of OX40 agonist ivuxolimab in advanced cancers. The method was immunoSEQ multiplex PCR; TCRdb's version includes in-frame clones alone and lacks a portion of them. This sample yields 20,000 to 25,000 clones, of which roughly nine tenths are seen a single time; 29% belongs to the top ten. The sequences come from CD4+ or CD8+ T cells sorted from blood, collected in a trial of the OX40 agonist ivuxolimab. The receptors were sampled from an adult with an advanced solid tumor such as melanoma, head and neck, liver or kidney cancer. The CDR3 runs from the conserved cysteine through the conserved F or W. Each record gives: J gene, V gene, clone size, D gene, CDR3 DNA, CDR3 protein. The D gene is left open where the match is weak. A clone size is listed for some rows: how often the clone was seen (once, few, many), or a class if it is expanded.

J gene: TRBJ1-1; V gene: TRBV14; clone size: .; D gene: .; CDR3 DNA: TGTGCCAGCAGCCAAGGGGATGGGTCTGAAGCTTTCTTT; CDR3 protein: CASSQGDGSEAFF
J gene: TRBJ2-5; V gene: TRBV5-6; clone size: .; D gene: TRBD2; CDR3 DNA: TGTGCCAGCAGCTTAGCGGGAGGGGAGGAGACCCAGTACTTC; CDR3 protein: CASSLAGGEETQYF
J gene: TRBJ2-3; V gene: TRBV4-3; clone size: .; D gene: TRBD2; CDR3 DNA: TGCGCCAGCAGTCACTCGACTAGCGGGAGGTCTCGTACGCAGTATTTT; CDR3 protein: CASSHSTSGRSRTQYF
J gene: TRBJ2-2; V gene: TRBV9; clone size: .; D gene: .; CDR3 DNA: TGTGCCAGCAGCCCCCCCGTGGGGACCGGGGAGCTGTTTTTT; CDR3 protein: CASSPPVGTGELFF
J gene: TRBJ2-3; V gene: TRBV9; clone size: .; D gene: .; CDR3 DNA: TGTGCCAGCAGCGCCATCCGGGACTTCACAGATACGCAGTATTTT; CDR3 protein: CASSAIRDFTDTQYF
J gene: TRBJ2-1; V gene: TRBV25-1; clone size: .; D gene: TRBD2; CDR3 DNA: TGTGCCAGCAGTGAATTTTTCTGTAGCGGGGCACGACGAGCGTTCTTC; CDR3 protein: CASSEFFCSGARRAFF
J gene: TRBJ2-1; V gene: TRBV7-3; clone size: .; D gene: .; CDR3 DNA: TGTGCCAGCAGCCCCGCCGGGGCGCACAATGAGCAGTTCTTC; CDR3 protein: CASSPAGAHNEQFF
J gene: TRBJ1-1; V gene: TRBV6-6; clone size: .; D gene: TRBD1; CDR3 DNA: TGTGCCAGCAGAAAACAGGGGGCAGACACTGAAGCTTTCTTT; CDR3 protein: CASRKQGADTEAFF
J gene: TRBJ1-1; V gene: TRBV4-1; clone size: .; D gene: .; CDR3 DNA: TGCGCCAGCAGCCAATCTCCTTTTGGGGGGGGGAACACTGAAGCTTTCTTT; CDR3 protein: CASSQSPFGGGNTEAFF
J gene: TRBJ2-3; V gene: TRBV10-3; clone size: .; D gene: .; CDR3 DNA: TGTGCCATCAGTGGCGCAGGGGACACAGATACGCAGTATTTT; CDR3 protein: CAISGAGDTDTQYF
J gene: TRBJ2-1; V gene: TRBV7-9; clone size: .; D gene: TRBD2; CDR3 DNA: TGTGCCCTTCAGCAACAGCTAGCGGGAGTCTACAATGAGCAGTTCTTC; CDR3 protein: CALQQQLAGVYNEQFF
J gene: TRBJ2-1; V gene: TRBV2; clone size: .; D gene: .; CDR3 DNA: TGTGCCAGCCTGTGGAGGGGAGACAATGAGCAGTTCTTC; CDR3 protein: CASLWRGDNEQFF
J gene: TRBJ1-5; V gene: TRBV7-8; clone size: .; D gene: .; CDR3 DNA: TGTGCCAGCAGCTTAGGACCGAATAGCAATCAGCCCCAGCATTTT; CDR3 protein: CASSLGPNSNQPQHF
J gene: TRBJ1-5; V gene: TRBV2; clone size: .; D gene: .; CDR3 DNA: TGTGCCAGCAGTGAATCAGGGACCAATCAGCCCCAGCATTTT; CDR3 protein: CASSESGTNQPQHF
J gene: TRBJ1-2; V gene: TRBV5-3; clone size: .; D gene: .; CDR3 DNA: TGTGCCAGAAGCTTGCCCAAAGGGGGCTATGGCTACACCTTC; CDR3 protein: CARSLPKGGYGYTF
J gene: TRBJ2-5; V gene: TRBV11-2; clone size: .; D gene: TRBD1; CDR3 DNA: TGTGCCAGCAGCTACACACAGGGGAACCAAGAGACCCAGTACTTC; CDR3 protein: CASSYTQGNQETQYF
J gene: TRBJ1-1; V gene: TRBV19; clone size: few; D gene: .; CDR3 DNA: TGTGCCAGTAGTATTTGGGGGAACACTGAAGCTTTCTTT; CDR3 protein: CASSIWGNTEAFF
J gene: TRBJ1-4; V gene: TRBV9; clone size: .; D gene: .; CDR3 DNA: TGTGCCAGCAGCTCCACAGGGACAACTAATGAAAAACTGTTTTTT; CDR3 protein: CASSSTGTTNEKLFF
J gene: TRBJ1-5; V gene: TRBV9; clone size: .; D gene: .; CDR3 DNA: TGTGCCAGCAGCGAGAACAACAATCAGCCCCAGCATTTT; CDR3 protein: CASSENNNQPQHF
J gene: TRBJ2-7; V gene: TRBV29-1; clone size: .; D gene: TRBD2; CDR3 DNA: TGCAGCGCCGGGGGGGCGGGAGCCCCCTACGAGCAGTACTTC; CDR3 protein: CSAGGAGAPYEQYF
J gene: TRBJ1-5; V gene: TRBV28; clone size: .; D gene: .; CDR3 DNA: TGTGCCAGCAGTTTATGGGCAGGGAGCAATCAGCCCCAGCATTTT; CDR3 protein: CASSLWAGSNQPQHF
J gene: TRBJ2-7; V gene: TRBV29-1; clone size: .; D gene: .; CDR3 DNA: TGCAGCGTCCCTGGCGGGACCTCCTACGAGCAGTACTTC; CDR3 protein: CSVPGGTSYEQYF
J gene: TRBJ1-1; V gene: TRBV5-8; clone size: .; D gene: .; CDR3 DNA: TGTGCCAGCAGCTTGGGTAGATCTGAAGCTTTCTTT; CDR3 protein: CASSLGRSEAFF
J gene: TRBJ2-4; V gene: TRBV7-8; clone size: .; D gene: .; CDR3 DNA: TGTGCCAGCAGCCCAGCACCCCTAAACATTCAGTACTTC; CDR3 protein: CASSPAPLNIQYF
J gene: TRBJ2-7; V gene: TRBV5-1; clone size: once; D gene: .; CDR3 DNA: TGCGCCAGCAGCCACATACTCGAAAACGAGCAGTACTTC; CDR3 protein: CASSHILENEQYF
J gene: TRBJ2-5; V gene: TRBV13; clone size: once; D gene: .; CDR3 DNA: TGTGCCAGCAGCCCGGTTGGGGAAGAGACCCAGTACTTC; CDR3 protein: CASSPVGEETQYF